The 21 T cell receptor beta chains reported below all come from one sample, sequenced in a study of early T cells in non-severe SARS-CoV-2 infection. TCRdb reprocessed the 5' RACE reads with MiXCR, giving one entry per CDR3 protein. The sample lists more than 90,000 distinct CDR3 sequences, 8% to 13% occurring once. The sample was whole blood. Receptors originate from an adult who was a healthcare worker with PCR-confirmed SARS-CoV-2 infection or an uninfected control (not recorded which).

This clonotype came up many times. The chain combines TRBV5-6 with TRBJ1-1, with D hard to call. The germline V gene has CDR1 SGHDT and CDR2 YYEEEE. The CDR3 totals 12 residues. The V gene lost 2 bases and the J gene lost 6 bases, with 8 bases spanning the gap. CDR3 loop: CASSFLTAEAFF. DNA of the CDR3: TGTGCCAGCAGCTTTTTGACGGCTGAAGCTTTCTTT.

V is TRBV10-3 and J is TRBJ1-1; D gene unclear. With 2 bases removed from V and 0 bases from J, the gap between germline ends came to 7 bases. The CDR3 consists of 14 residues. Germline V CDR1 and CDR2: ENHRY, SYGVKD. In DNA form, the CDR3 reads TGTGCCATCAGTGAGATTCATATGAACACTGAAGCTTTCTTT. It codes for CAISEIHMNTEAFF.

In this sample, this clonotype turned up many times. The chain links TRBV12-3 or TRBV12-4 to TRBJ2-3; the D gene is possibly TRBD1 (6 bases). The length of the CDR3 is 15 residues. Trimming left V 1 base short and J 0 bases short, with 8 bases between. CDR3 coding DNA: TGTGCCAGCAGTTTAGGACAGGAGAGCACAGATACGCAGTATTTT. Translating it yields CASSLGQESTDTQYF.

This clonotype has just a few counts. This chain uses TRBV27 with TRBJ1-6; D is unresolved. Germline values: CDR1 MNHEY, CDR2 SMNVEV (reference sequence). CDR3 length equals 15 residues. V lost 8 bases and J lost 3, with 14 bases in between. The CDR3 nucleotides read TGTGCCAGCGGGGAGACGGGCTTCTATAATTCACCCCTCCACTTT. Protein sequence: CASGETGFYNSPLHF.

This clonotype was counted a single time. The chain carries TRBV7-3 and TRBJ2-1, with D perhaps matching TRBD1 (5 bases). Trimming pared 2 bases from V and 7 bases from J, leaving 15 bases between. The CDR3 totals 15 residues. Germline values: CDR1 SGHTA, CDR2 FQGTGA. CDR3 nucleotides: TGTGCCAGCAGCTTAGGGCGGTGGGGCGGTAATGAGCAGTTCTTC. Translated: CASSLGRWGGNEQFF.

This clonotype was detected many times. CDR3 protein: CASSQDARETEAFF. As DNA, the CDR3 is TGTGCCAGCAGCCAAGATGCCAGGGAAACTGAAGCTTTCTTT. The V call is TRBV3-1, the J call TRBJ1-1; D perhaps matches TRBD1 (5 bases). V dropped 0 bases and J dropped 5 bases, with 10 bases sitting between them. There are 14 residues in the CDR3. Germline V lookup: CDR1 LGHDT, CDR2 YNNKEL (reference sequence).

The V call is TRBV5-5, the J call TRBJ2-1; TRBD1 matches 10 bases. CDR3 length equals 15 residues. The V and J ends lost 3 bases and 7 bases, in that order; junction bases with no gene match: 7. Per the germline V gene, CDR1 is SGHKS and CDR2 is YYEKEE (reference sequence). CDR3 region: CASSWDRGFANEQFF. The CDR3 bases are TGTGCCAGCAGCTGGGACAGGGGCTTTGCGAATGAGCAGTTCTTC.

V gene TRBV6-5 combines with J gene TRBJ1-2; 9 nucleotides line up with TRBD1. The CDR3 is made up of 16 amino acids. V lost 4 bases to trimming and J lost 3 bases; unmatched junction nucleotides: 9. The V gene's germline CDR1 is MNHEY and CDR2 SVGAGI. The CDR3 region has the DNA TGTGCCAGCAGTTCCGGACAGGGGAATTTTGACTATGGCTACACCTTC. Translating gives CASSSGQGNFDYGYTF.

V is TRBV29-1 and J is TRBJ1-2; 8 positions match TRBD1. Trimming removed 5 bases from V and 5 bases from J; junction bases left unmatched: 4. The CDR3 totals 12 residues. Germline V gives CDR1 SQVTM, CDR2 ANQGSEA. The CDR3 DNA sequence: TGCAGCGTTCTGACAGGGGAGTATGGCTACACCTTC. Its translation is CSVLTGEYGYTF.

This clonotype was found many times. CDR3 nucleotide sequence: TGTGCCTGGAGTGTGAGACAGGATGGCTACACCTTC. Encoded protein: CAWSVRQDGYTF. The chain carries TRBV30 and TRBJ1-2; tentatively, D is TRBD1 (6 bases). This CDR3 contains 12 residues. The germline gives CDR1 GTSNPN, CDR2 SVGIG (reference sequence). Deletions cut 0 bases from V and 6 bases from J, with 8 bases between.

There are many counts of this clonotype. The chain carries TRBV20-1 and TRBJ2-7; TRBD2 matches 12 bases. CDR3 size: 16 residues. V lost 1 base, J lost 6 bases, and 10 bases stayed unmatched. The germline V gene encodes CDR1 DFQATT and CDR2 SNEGSKA (reference sequence). The DNA of the CDR3 is TGCAGTGCTAGAGTTGGACCCGGGACTAGCGGGTTCGAGCAGTACTTC. It is translated as CSARVGPGTSGFEQYF.

Many counts were recorded for this clonotype. V usage is TRBV30 and J usage is TRBJ1-1; D not certain. CDR1 GTSNPN and CDR2 SVGIG come from the germline V gene (reference sequence). This CDR3 has 13 residues. With 2 bases removed from V and 1 base from J, the gap between germline ends came to 8 bases. The CDR3 DNA is TGTGCCTGGAGTCCGGCATCGAACACTGAAGCTTTCTTT. Its translation: CAWSPASNTEAFF.

This clonotype showed up just a few times. This chain links TRBV3-1 with TRBJ2-3; 9 bases map to TRBD2. Trimming at V came to 3 bases and at J to 1 base, leaving 5 bases not matched to a gene. The CDR3 length is 16 residues. The germline V gene has CDR1 LGHDT and CDR2 YNNKEL (reference sequence). The CDR3 nucleotides are TGTGCCAGCAGCCAGATAGCGGGAGTGGGCACAGATACGCAGTATTTT. Amino acid sequence: CASSQIAGVGTDTQYF.

This clonotype was detected ten times or more. The chain combines TRBV20-1 with TRBJ2-3; TRBD2 matches 10 bases. CDR1 and CDR2 from the germline V gene are DFQATT and SNEGSKA (reference sequence). V was clipped by 0 bases and J by 3 bases; unmatched bases: 9. This CDR3 spans 17 amino acids. CDR3 sequence reads: CSARDRVAGGQTDTQYF. Here the CDR3 DNA reads TGCAGTGCTAGAGATCGGGTAGCGGGGGGTCAAACAGATACGCAGTATTTT.

This clonotype was counted only a few times. The J gene is TRBJ2-7, the V gene TRBV29-1; TRBD1 aligns across 7 bases. V lost 1 base, J lost 3 bases, and 0 bases stayed unmatched. The germline CDR1 and CDR2 sequences are SQVTM and ANQGSEA. CDR3 length: 12 amino acids. The DNA of the CDR3 is TGCAGCGTTGAAGCAGGGGGCTACGAGCAGTACTTC. This encodes CSVEAGGYEQYF.

This clonotype was observed many times. The chain carries TRBV7-2 and TRBJ1-1, with unresolved D. CDR1 is SGHTA, CDR2 FQGNSA, per germline. The CDR3 has 14 amino acids. V shed 1 base and J shed 0 bases, with 6 bases lying between them. The DNA for the CDR3 is TGTGCCAGCAGCTTAGGACGGATGAACACTGAAGCTTTCTTT. Its translation: CASSLGRMNTEAFF.

This clonotype was detected many times. The J gene is TRBJ2-6, the V gene TRBV19; 7 bases fit TRBD1. The CDR3 consists of 18 residues. From germline, CDR1 is LNHDA and CDR2 SQIVND (reference sequence). The ends lost 8 bases at V and 0 bases at J; junction bases unmatched: 13. The DNA for the CDR3 is TGTGCCAGTCACCTTACAGGGGTCCCCACCTCTGGGGCCAACGTCCTGACTTTC. Translating gives CASHLTGVPTSGANVLTF.

The chain combines TRBV7-3 with TRBJ2-1; TRBD2 aligns across 8 bases. The CDR3 sequence is 15 residues long. Germline assignment: CDR1 SGHTA and CDR2 FQGTGA. After removal of 3 bases from V and 7 bases from J, the junction contained 8 bases not matched to a gene. The CDR3 is CASSLRSGRGNEQFF. The CDR3 nucleotides read TGTGCCAGCAGCTTGAGGAGCGGGAGAGGGAATGAGCAGTTCTTC.

This clonotype occurred many times. The chain has TRBV20-1 and TRBJ2-1, with TRBD2 identical over 12 bases. The germline V gene encodes CDR1 DFQATT and CDR2 SNEGSKA (reference sequence). V lost 2 bases to trimming and J lost 3 bases; unmatched junction nucleotides: 2. CDR3 size: 15 residues. The CDR3 spells CSARLAGGFYNEQFF. The DNA of the CDR3 is TGCAGTGCTAGACTAGCGGGGGGGTTCTACAATGAGCAGTTCTTC.

This clonotype was seen ten or more times. V is TRBV28 and J is TRBJ1-5, with TRBD1 identical over 7 bases. The germline gives CDR1 MDHEN, CDR2 SYDVKM. The V gene end was trimmed by 6 bases and the J gene end by 2 bases; junction bases not matched to a gene: 7. There are 15 residues in the CDR3. DNA for the CDR3: TGTGCCAGCAGCCCTCCGGGACAGCGCAATCAGCCCCAGCATTTT. As protein: CASSPPGQRNQPQHF.

The chain employs TRBV5-4 and TRBJ2-5, with D unclear. The CDR3 contains 13 residues. Germline CDR1 and CDR2: SGHNT and YYREEE (reference sequence). Trimming removed 0 bases at V and 5 bases at J, with 8 bases between. CDR3: CASSLGAWETQYF. For the CDR3, the DNA is TGTGCCAGCAGCTTGGGGGCTTGGGAGACCCAGTACTTC. The full variable domain, rest sourced from reference TRBV5-4 and TRBJ2-5, is ETGVTQSPTHLIKTRGQQVTLRCSSQSGHNTVSWYQQALGQGPQFIFQYYREEENGRGNFPPRFSGLQFPNYSSELNVNALELDDSALYLCASSLGAWETQYFGPGTRLLVL.